The 29 T cell receptor beta chains given below trace back to one sample, sequenced in a study of CD8 T cells in Susac syndrome. The RNA, roughly 0.5 to 1 ug, was put through reverse transcription using random hexamers. MiXCR, run by TCRdb on the immunoSEQ multiplex PCR reads, gives a single entry per CDR3 protein. The sample consists of under 150,000 distinct CDR3 sequences, approximately 90% of them appearing once. The sequenced sample was CD8+ T cells from PBMCs. The receptors stem from a human donor with multiple sclerosis.

The chain is built from TRBV2 and TRBJ1-6; 8 nucleotides agree with TRBD1. After removal of 6 bases from V and 8 bases from J, the junction contained 6 bases not matched to a gene. The CDR3 covers 14 residues. The germline V gene has CDR1 SNHLY and CDR2 FYNNEI. The CDR3 region has the DNA TGTGCCAGCAGACCAGGACAGGGAGATTCACCCCTCCACTTT. Amino acid sequence: CASRPGQGDSPLHF.

This rearrangement joins TRBV7-9 to TRBJ2-2, with unresolved D. Germline CDR1 reads SEHNR; CDR2 reads FQNEAQ (reference sequence). V was pared by 7 bases and J by 4 bases, with 4 bases between. CDR3 length: 11 amino acids. CDR3 sequence (DNA): TGTGCCAGCACCGGCACCGGGGAGCTGTTTTTT. This codes for CASTGTGELFF.

The V call is TRBV6-6, the J call TRBJ1-2; the D is unclear. Germline CDR1 reads MNHNY; CDR2 reads SVGAGI (reference sequence). V shed 5 bases and J shed 0 bases, with 10 bases lying between them. CDR3 length: 14 amino acids. CDR3 DNA: TGTGCCAGCAGTGTGACGGCAACTAACTATGGCTACACCTTC. Translated: CASSVTATNYGYTF.

This clonotype appeared a single time. This chain uses TRBV28 with TRBJ1-1, with unresolved D. The germline V gene has CDR1 MDHEN and CDR2 SYDVKM. The CDR3 contains 14 residues. The V end lost 3 bases, the J end lost 2 bases, and 10 bases lay between the germline ends. The DNA of the CDR3 is TGTGCCAGCAGTTTTGGTACGGCAAACACTGAAGCTTTCTTT. Translation gives CASSFGTANTEAFF.

This chain links TRBV28 with TRBJ2-2, with TRBD2 identical over 9 bases. Germline V gives CDR1 MDHEN, CDR2 SYDVKM. With 3 bases clipped from V and 6 bases from J, the junction kept 8 bases outside the gene matches. The CDR3 totals 16 residues. The CDR3 is CASSFLSGRHAGELFF. CDR3 coding DNA: TGTGCCAGCAGTTTCCTAAGCGGGAGGCACGCCGGGGAGCTGTTTTTT.

The sample holds one count of this clonotype. The chain is built from TRBV27 and TRBJ2-7; the match to TRBD2 covers 8 bases. Looked up from germline, CDR1 is MNHEY and CDR2 is SMNVEV (reference sequence). CDR3 size: 14 residues. V was pared by 5 bases and J by 5 bases, with 8 bases of the junction left unmatched. CDR3 amino acids: CASSISIGRDEQYF. CDR3 coding DNA: TGTGCCAGCAGTATCTCGATCGGGAGGGACGAGCAGTACTTC.

This chain joins TRBV7-2 and TRBJ2-5, with D maybe TRBD1 (5 bases). V was trimmed by 5 bases and J by 1 base, leaving 14 bases between them. CDR1 and CDR2 from the germline V gene are SGHTA and FQGNSA. The CDR3 extends over 15 amino acids. CDR3 sequence: CASSIIGAAQETQYF. The CDR3 nucleotides are TGTGCCAGCAGCATAATAGGGGCGGCCCAAGAGACCCAGTACTTC.

The chain combines TRBV29-1 with TRBJ2-1; D is uncertain. The CDR3 covers 14 residues. With 1 base removed from V and 5 bases from J, the gap between germline ends came to 12 bases. The germline gives CDR1 SQVTM, CDR2 ANQGSEA. CDR3 DNA sequence: TGCAGCGTTGAAGCCTTCGGGCAGAACAATGAGCAGTTCTTC. It encodes CSVEAFGQNNEQFF.

The gene calls are TRBV6-5 and TRBJ2-2; 7 bases match TRBD2. Germline V gene lookup returns CDR1 MNHEY and CDR2 SVGAGI. The trim removed 5 bases at V and 8 bases at J, leaving 8 bases unmatched. This CDR3 is built from 14 residues. CDR3: CASSPPGREGELFF. Written as DNA, the CDR3 is TGTGCCAGCAGTCCCCCGGGGAGGGAAGGGGAGCTGTTTTTT.

CDR3 residues: CSVETSGSSYNEQFF. The CDR3 nucleotides are TGCAGCGTTGAAACTAGCGGGAGCTCCTACAATGAGCAGTTCTTC. The chain couples TRBV29-1 to TRBJ2-1; 11 nucleotides match TRBD2. Germline CDR1 reads SQVTM; CDR2 reads ANQGSEA. Unmatched junction bases numbered 0, after V lost 2 bases and J lost 0 bases. CDR3 length: 15 amino acids.

The chain couples TRBV11-2 to TRBJ1-5; the match to TRBD1 covers 8 bases. Germline CDR1 SGHAT, CDR2 FQNNGV. V lost 6 bases to trimming and J lost 7 bases; unmatched junction nucleotides: 8. The CDR3 contains 14 residues. CDR3 protein: CASSPQGGEQPQHF. The CDR3 nucleotides are TGTGCCAGCAGTCCACAGGGGGGCGAACAGCCCCAGCATTTT.

The V call is TRBV29-1, the J call TRBJ2-1, with D hard to call. Trimming cost V 1 base and J 6 bases, with 4 bases left between them. Looked up from germline, CDR1 is SQVTM and CDR2 is ANQGSEA. The CDR3 is 11 residues long. The CDR3 is CSVEAGNEQFF. Here the CDR3 DNA reads TGCAGCGTTGAAGCGGGCAATGAGCAGTTCTTC.

The rearrangement joins TRBV2 to TRBJ2-7; maybe TRBD2 (5 bases). This CDR3 region has 12 residues. Looked up from germline, CDR1 is SNHLY and CDR2 is FYNNEI. V was shortened by 8 bases and J by 3 bases, with 11 bases between the two germline ends. CDR3 sequence (DNA): TGTGCCAGCCTGGGAAGCGGCTACGAGCAGTACTTC. It encodes CASLGSGYEQYF.

V gene TRBV27 combines with J gene TRBJ1-2, with 7 nucleotides matching TRBD1. Germline CDR1 is MNHEY and CDR2 is SMNVEV (reference sequence). The CDR3 is 14 amino acids. J was trimmed by 7 bases and V by 2 bases; bases with no gene match: 7. The CDR3 coding sequence is TGTGCCAGCAGTTTACAGGGGGAGTGGGGTGGCTACACCTTC. Translation gives CASSLQGEWGGYTF.

V and J are TRBV29-1 and TRBJ2-7; TRBD2 is a possible D gene (6 bases). CDR3 length equals 14 residues. V was cut by 5 bases and J by 7 bases, with 21 bases left in between. From germline, CDR1 is SQVTM and CDR2 ANQGSEA. The CDR3 DNA reads TGCAGCGTTTGGTTTAGCGGACCGACGGGGGAGCAGTACTTC. This sequence encodes CSVWFSGPTGEQYF.

This clonotype was counted only a few times. This rearrangement joins TRBV7-9 to TRBJ2-7; no definite D call. Trimming left V 1 base short and J 4 bases short, with 5 bases between. CDR3 length: 12 amino acids. CDR1 SEHNR and CDR2 FQNEAQ come from the germline V gene (reference sequence). CDR3 nucleotide sequence: TGTGCCAGCAGCTTAGGGAGATACGAGCAGTACTTC. As protein: CASSLGRYEQYF.

This sequence joins TRBV19 and TRBJ1-2; TRBD1 agrees at 7 bases. The CDR3 is made up of 13 amino acids. Germline values: CDR1 LNHDA, CDR2 SQIVND (reference sequence). The V gene end was trimmed by 9 bases and the J gene end by 8 bases; junction bases not matched to a gene: 12. This chain's CDR3 is CASRDSHINGYTF. DNA of the CDR3: TGTGCCAGCCGGGACAGCCACATAAACGGCTACACCTTC.

V gene TRBV7-9 combines with J gene TRBJ2-7, with a possible D match to TRBD2 (5 bases). The germline CDR1 and CDR2 sequences are SEHNR and FQNEAQ (reference sequence). This CDR3 comprises 13 residues. V was shortened by 2 bases and J by 6 bases, with 11 bases between the two germline ends. The CDR3, as DNA: TGTGCCAGCAGCTTATATGACGGGGTCGAGCAGTACTTC. Its protein product is CASSLYDGVEQYF.

This chain connects TRBV7-8 to TRBJ2-3, with 9 bases lining up with TRBD2. In germline, CDR1 is SGHVS, CDR2 FQNEAQ. J gave up 4 bases and V 4 bases, and 12 bases lay outside the gene matches. CDR3 size: 17 residues. This CDR3 is CASSSTILSGSSDTQYF. CDR3 nucleotides: TGTGCCAGCAGCTCCACAATACTTAGCGGGAGTTCAGATACGCAGTATTTT.

The genes are TRBV6-6 and TRBJ2-1; D not certain. Trimming cost V 2 bases and J 0 bases, with 8 bases left between them. CDR1 is MNHNY, CDR2 SVGAGI, per germline (reference sequence). The CDR3 spans 15 residues. CDR3 DNA: TGTGCCAGCAGTTACCCGAGTAGCTCCTACAATGAGCAGTTCTTC. This encodes CASSYPSSSYNEQFF.

The count of this clonotype is one. The V and J genes are TRBV20-1 and TRBJ2-1; TRBD1 aligns across 11 bases. This CDR3 contains 15 residues. J was trimmed by 8 bases and V by 5 bases; bases with no gene match: 11. The germline CDR1 and CDR2 sequences are DFQATT and SNEGSKA (reference sequence). As DNA, the CDR3 is TGCAGTGCTGACCAACGGGACAGGGGGTTCTATGAGCAGTTCTTC. Protein sequence: CSADQRDRGFYEQFF.

The chain combines TRBV7-9 with TRBJ2-7; D gene ambiguous. V shed 5 bases and J shed 6 bases, with 20 bases lying between them. Germline-derived CDR1 and CDR2 are SEHNR and FQNEAQ (reference sequence). CDR3 length: 15 residues. The CDR3 coding sequence is TGTGCCAGCAGCCACCCCCATACTAATCAAGGCGAGCAGTACTTC. Its translation: CASSHPHTNQGEQYF.

The chain recombines TRBV23-1 with TRBJ2-7, with TRBD2 matching over 10 bases. TRBV23-1 is an open reading frame whose function is uncertain. The CDR3 spans 15 residues. V was clipped by 5 bases and J by 2 bases; unmatched bases: 6. CDR3 in DNA: TGCGCCAGCAGTATTCCTAGCGGGGGACCCTACGAGCAGTACTTC. As protein: CASSIPSGGPYEQYF.

This chain uses TRBV2 with TRBJ1-4; tentative D call: TRBD1 (6 bases). V lost 1 base, J lost 7 bases, and 13 bases lay in between. Germline CDR1 is SNHLY and CDR2 is FYNNEI. CDR3 size: 15 residues. CDR3 nucleotide sequence: TGTGCCAGCAGTGAAGTAAACAGGGTTGGTGAAAAACTGTTTTTT. Translating gives CASSEVNRVGEKLFF.

V is TRBV30 and J is TRBJ2-1; TRBD2 aligns across 7 bases. This CDR3 has 15 amino acids. With 0 bases clipped from V and 4 bases from J, the junction kept 6 bases outside the gene matches. Germline-derived CDR1 and CDR2 are GTSNPN and SVGIG (reference sequence). CDR3 DNA sequence: TGTGCCTGGAGTGTACTTGCGGGAGCTTACAATGAGCAGTTCTTC. It specifies CAWSVLAGAYNEQFF.

A single count supports this clonotype. The rearrangement joins TRBV27 to TRBJ2-1; 7 positions agree with TRBD1. Germline-derived CDR1 and CDR2 are MNHEY and SMNVEV (reference sequence). The CDR3 has 12 residues. J lost 13 bases, V lost 3 bases, and 6 bases had no gene match. Here the CDR3 reads CASSFNGDSQFF. For the CDR3, the DNA is TGTGCCAGCAGTTTTAACGGGGACAGCCAGTTCTTC.

This sequence joins TRBV29-1 and TRBJ2-3; TRBD2 agrees at 9 bases. Per the germline V gene, CDR1 is SQVTM and CDR2 is ANQGSEA. This CDR3 has 14 residues. Losses at the gene ends were 4 bases for V and 5 bases for J; bases not matched to a gene: 7. CDR3 DNA: TGCAGCGTTGCGGTAGCGGGAGAGGTAGATACGCAGTATTTT. Encoded protein: CSVAVAGEVDTQYF.

The chain recombines TRBV29-1 with TRBJ2-1; D perhaps matches TRBD2 (5 bases). V was pared by 6 bases and J by 9 bases, with 12 bases between. CDR1 is SQVTM and CDR2 is ANQGSEA in the germline V gene. The CDR3 sequence is 11 residues long. CDR3 residues: CSVGGRGEQFF. The CDR3 nucleotides are TGCAGCGTCGGAGGAAGAGGTGAGCAGTTCTTC.

As regards this clonotype: The junction departs from germline at one end; a sequencing error may be responsible. The J gene is TRBJ2-7, the V gene TRBV11-2; D call uncertain. CDR1 SGHAT and CDR2 FQNNGV come from the germline V gene. The CDR3 runs 11 residues. CDR3 in DNA: TGTGCCAGCAGCTTAGGGCTCGAGTCGAGCTTC. Encoded protein: CASSLGLESSF.